These 6 T cell receptor beta chains were all obtained from the same sample, sequenced in a study of blood T cell repertoires in COVID-19. Repertoires were generated with immunoSEQ multiplex PCR, while TCRdb's copy carries only in-frame clones and drops some. The data hold approximately 110,000 clones, with around 83% observed a single time. The source material was peripheral blood. The receptor set was obtained from a man between 70 and 80 years old with acute or convalescent COVID-19.

The chain links TRBV28 to TRBJ1-6; D uncertain. V dropped 5 bases and J dropped 7 bases, with 18 bases sitting between them. CDR1 MDHEN and CDR2 SYDVKM come from the germline V gene. The CDR3 is 16 amino acids. CDR3 DNA: TGTGCCAGCAGTGTCGGAGGGCCAAGGGTGAATTCACCCCTCCACTTT. It specifies CASSVGGPRVNSPLHF. The whole variable domain, filled in from reference TRBV28 and TRBJ1-6, reads DVKVTQSSRYLVKRTGEKVFLECVQDMDHENMFWYRQDPGLGLRLIYFSYDVKMKEKGDIPEGYSVSREKKERFSLILESASTNQTSMYLCASSVGGPRVNSPLHFGNGTRLTVT.

CDR3 loop: CASREGDTQYF. The CDR3 coding sequence is TGTGCCAGCCGGGAGGGAGATACGCAGTATTTT. The chain combines TRBV5-8 with TRBJ2-3; TRBD2 matches 8 bases. V gave up 7 bases and J gave up 5 bases; unmatched junction bases: 0. CDR1 is SGHTS, CDR2 YDEGEE, per germline. This CDR3 is built from 11 residues. The entire variable domain, with the rest obtained from reference TRBV5-8 and TRBJ2-3, is as follows: EAGVTQSPTHLIKTRGQQATLRCSPISGHTSVYWYQQALGLGLQFLLWYDEGEERNRGNFPPRFSGRQFPNYSSELNVNALELEDSALYLCASREGDTQYFGPGTRLTVL.

J is TRBJ1-2 and V is TRBV27; TRBD1 matches 11 bases. V was clipped by 5 bases and J by 6 bases; unmatched bases: 14. Germline loops: CDR1 MNHEY, CDR2 SMNVEV (reference sequence). The CDR3 runs to 17 residues. This chain's CDR3 is CASSPWTGGVRSHGYTF. For the CDR3, the DNA is TGTGCCAGCAGTCCATGGACAGGGGGCGTACGGTCTCATGGCTACACCTTC.

The gene calls are TRBV6-5 and TRBJ2-7; perhaps TRBD1 as D (7 bases). This CDR3 is 15 amino acids long. Trimming shortened V by 2 bases and J by 4 bases, and 15 bases separated the two germline ends. Per germline, CDR1 MNHEY and CDR2 SVGAGI. CDR3: CASSYGSQGTYEQYF. For the CDR3, the DNA is TGTGCCAGCAGTTACGGTTCACAGGGGACTTACGAGCAGTACTTC.

The J gene is TRBJ1-1, the V gene TRBV30, with D maybe TRBD1 (6 bases). The V end lost 8 bases, the J end lost 3 bases, and 19 bases lay between the germline ends. Germline CDR1 is GTSNPN and CDR2 is SVGIG (reference sequence). The CDR3 length is 14 residues. CDR3 region: CATSLGALDTEAFF. The CDR3 coding sequence is TGTGCCACCTCCCTGGGGGCGTTGGACACTGAAGCTTTCTTT.

The chain links TRBV5-1 to TRBJ2-5; 8 positions agree with TRBD1. Germline V gene sequence: CDR1 SGHRS, CDR2 YFSETQ. V gave up 0 bases and J gave up 5 bases; unmatched junction bases: 6. The CDR3 has 15 residues. The CDR3: CASSLVAGGDETQYF. The CDR3 bases are TGCGCCAGCAGCTTGGTGGCAGGGGGCGACGAGACCCAGTACTTC.